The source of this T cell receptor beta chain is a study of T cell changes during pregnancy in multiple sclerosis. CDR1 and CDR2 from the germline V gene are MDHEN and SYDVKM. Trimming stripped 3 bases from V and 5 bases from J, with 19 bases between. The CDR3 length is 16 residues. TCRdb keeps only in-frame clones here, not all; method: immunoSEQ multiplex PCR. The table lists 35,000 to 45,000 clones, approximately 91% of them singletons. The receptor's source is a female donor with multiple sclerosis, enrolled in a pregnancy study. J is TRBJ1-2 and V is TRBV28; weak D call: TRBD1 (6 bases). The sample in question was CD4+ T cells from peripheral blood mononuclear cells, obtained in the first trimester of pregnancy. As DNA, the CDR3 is TGTGCCAGCAGTTTTCCGCCAGGGGAAAAAGGGTATGGCTACACCTTC. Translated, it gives CASSFPPGEKGYGYTF.